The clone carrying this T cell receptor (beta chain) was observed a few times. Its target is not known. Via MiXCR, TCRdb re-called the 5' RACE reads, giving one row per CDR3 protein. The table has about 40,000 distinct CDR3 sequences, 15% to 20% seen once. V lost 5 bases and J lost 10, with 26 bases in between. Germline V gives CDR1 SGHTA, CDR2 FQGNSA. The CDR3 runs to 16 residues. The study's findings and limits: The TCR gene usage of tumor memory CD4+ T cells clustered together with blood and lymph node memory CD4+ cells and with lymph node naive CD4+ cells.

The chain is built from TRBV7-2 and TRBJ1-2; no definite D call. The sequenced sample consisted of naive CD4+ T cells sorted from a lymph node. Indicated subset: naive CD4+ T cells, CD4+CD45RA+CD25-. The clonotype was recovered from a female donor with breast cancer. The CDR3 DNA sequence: TGTGCCAGCAGCCCAACACGGGGTAGCCGAATCAGTACCTACACCTTC. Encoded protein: CASSPTRGSRISTYTF.